This record looks at one T cell receptor (beta chain) sequence and its context. Its antigen is still unknown. Some clones are missing from TCRdb's copy, which holds only in-frame ones; the method was immunoSEQ multiplex PCR. The data show under 50,000 clones, under 95% seen once. The sample's time point: week 23, last vaccination. One vaccine dose held 300 ug of mutant IDH1 20-mer peptide and came with topical imiquimod. The data were taken from a study of a mutant IDH1 vaccine in newly diagnosed glioma. On the study more broadly: Investigators started vaccination 4-6 weeks after radiotherapy alone, or with temozolomide cycles. Study-level findings and limits: Detectable vaccine-induced immune responses arose in more than 85% of patients.

Here the sequenced sample was PBMCs, taken from a glioma patient whose treatment included an IDH1 peptide vaccine. This clonotype was obtained from a man aged 50 or older with glioma.

The CDR3 sequence is CASSQDVFRGSSYNSPLHF. Here the CDR3 DNA reads TGCGCCAGCAGCCAAGATGTATTTCGGGGGAGCTCCTATAATTCACCCCTCCACTTT. The J gene is TRBJ1-6, the V gene TRBV4-3; tentative D call: TRBD1 (5 bases). The CDR3 is 19 residues long. Trimming stripped 0 bases from V and 0 bases from J, with 15 bases between. Germline V gives CDR1 LGHNA, CDR2 YSLEER.